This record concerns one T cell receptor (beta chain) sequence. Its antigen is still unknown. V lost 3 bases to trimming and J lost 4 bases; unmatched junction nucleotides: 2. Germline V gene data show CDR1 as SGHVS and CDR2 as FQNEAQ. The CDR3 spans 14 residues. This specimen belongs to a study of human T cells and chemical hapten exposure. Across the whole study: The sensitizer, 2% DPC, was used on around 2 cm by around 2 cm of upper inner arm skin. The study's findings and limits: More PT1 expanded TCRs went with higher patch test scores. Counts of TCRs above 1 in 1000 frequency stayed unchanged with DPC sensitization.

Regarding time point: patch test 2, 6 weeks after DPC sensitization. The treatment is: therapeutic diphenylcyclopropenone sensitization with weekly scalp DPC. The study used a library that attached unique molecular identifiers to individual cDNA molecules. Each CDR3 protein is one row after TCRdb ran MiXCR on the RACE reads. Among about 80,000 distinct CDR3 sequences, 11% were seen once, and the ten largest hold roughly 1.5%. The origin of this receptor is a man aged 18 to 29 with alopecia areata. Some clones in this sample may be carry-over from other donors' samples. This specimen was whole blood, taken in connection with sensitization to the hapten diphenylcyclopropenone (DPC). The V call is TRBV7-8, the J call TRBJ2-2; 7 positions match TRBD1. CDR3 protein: CASSFEGATGELFF. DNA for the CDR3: TGTGCCAGCAGCTTCGAGGGGGCCACCGGGGAGCTGTTTTTT.